The T cell receptor (beta chain) described here comes from a study of blood T cell repertoires in COVID-19. Background on the study: Nucleic acid was either cDNA or gDNA, and it came from T cells, B-cell-depleted T cells, or PBMCs.

Libraries were prepared by immunoSEQ multiplex PCR; TCRdb keeps only in-frame clonotypes and omits some of them. The sample carries under 350,000 clones, approximately 86% recorded once. This clone was found once. V was pared by 5 bases and J by 9 bases, with 8 bases between. Germline-derived CDR1 and CDR2 are SEHNR and FQNEAQ (reference sequence). CDR3 size: 11 residues. This sequence joins TRBV7-9 and TRBJ2-1; the D is unclear. This receptor was identified in a man younger than 35 with active or convalescent COVID-19. Sequenced input: peripheral blood. CDR3 bases: TGTGCCAGCAGCGTTGATAGTGAGCAGTTCTTC. Residues: CASSVDSEQFF.